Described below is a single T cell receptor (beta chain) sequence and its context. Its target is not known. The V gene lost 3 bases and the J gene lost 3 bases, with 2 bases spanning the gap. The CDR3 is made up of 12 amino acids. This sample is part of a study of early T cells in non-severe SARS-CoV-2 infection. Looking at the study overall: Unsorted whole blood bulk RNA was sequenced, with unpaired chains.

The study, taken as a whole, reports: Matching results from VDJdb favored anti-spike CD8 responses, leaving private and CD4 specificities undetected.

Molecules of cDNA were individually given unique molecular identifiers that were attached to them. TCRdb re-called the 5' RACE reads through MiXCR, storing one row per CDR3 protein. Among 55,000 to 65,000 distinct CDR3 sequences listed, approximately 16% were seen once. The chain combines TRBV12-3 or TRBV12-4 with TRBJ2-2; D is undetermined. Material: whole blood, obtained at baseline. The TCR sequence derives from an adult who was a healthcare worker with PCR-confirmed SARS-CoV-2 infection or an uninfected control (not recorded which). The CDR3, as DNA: TGTGCCAGCAGTTTCGACACCGGGGAGCTGTTTTTT. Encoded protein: CASSFDTGELFF.